This T cell receptor beta chain was identified in a study of early T cells in non-severe SARS-CoV-2 infection. Unique molecular identifiers tagged individual cDNA molecules. TCRdb used MiXCR to reprocess the 5' RACE reads, holding one entry per CDR3 protein. The sample has 30,000 to 40,000 distinct CDR3 sequences, around 6% seen once. Germline CDR1 SSHAT, CDR2 FNYEAQ (reference sequence). The J segment lost 2 bases and the V segment lost 5 bases, leaving 7 bases of the junction unmatched. CDR3 length equals 16 residues. This clonotype was observed many times. The sequencing sample was made of whole blood. The V gene is TRBV7-7, the J gene TRBJ2-1, with TRBD2 matching over 9 bases. The TCR comes from an adult who was a healthcare worker with PCR-confirmed SARS-CoV-2 infection or an uninfected control (not recorded which). Here the CDR3 DNA reads TGTGCCAGCAGCCCCGGAACTAGCGGGCCCTACAATGAGCAGTTCTTC. Its translation is CASSPGTSGPYNEQFF.